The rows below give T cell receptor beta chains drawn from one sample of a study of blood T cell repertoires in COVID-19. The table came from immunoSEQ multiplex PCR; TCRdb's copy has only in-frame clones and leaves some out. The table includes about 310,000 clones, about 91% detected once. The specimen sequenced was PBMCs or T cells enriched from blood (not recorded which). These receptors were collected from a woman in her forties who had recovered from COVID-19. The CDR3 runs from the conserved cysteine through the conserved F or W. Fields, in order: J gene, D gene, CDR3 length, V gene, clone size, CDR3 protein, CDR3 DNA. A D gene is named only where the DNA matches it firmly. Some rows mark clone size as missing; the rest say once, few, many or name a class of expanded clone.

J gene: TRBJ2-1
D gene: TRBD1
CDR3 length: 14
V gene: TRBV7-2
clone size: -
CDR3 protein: CASSLDRDNNEQFF
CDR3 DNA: TGTGCCAGCAGCTTGGACAGGGATAACAATGAGCAGTTCTTC

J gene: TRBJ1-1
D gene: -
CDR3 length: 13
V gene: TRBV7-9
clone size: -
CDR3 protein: CASSDLGGIRAFF
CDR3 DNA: TGTGCCAGCAGCGACTTAGGGGGTATCAGAGCTTTCTTT

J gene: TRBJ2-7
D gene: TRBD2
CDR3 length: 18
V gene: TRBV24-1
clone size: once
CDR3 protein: CATSDSDGRAGGRYEQYF
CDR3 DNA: TGTGCCACCAGTGATTCGGACGGAAGAGCGGGGGGGCGGTACGAGCAGTACTTC

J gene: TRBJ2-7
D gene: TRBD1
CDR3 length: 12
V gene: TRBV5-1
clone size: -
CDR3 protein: CASSPGQGGSSF
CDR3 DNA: TGCGCCAGCAGCCCGGGACAGGGAGGTAGTAGCTTC

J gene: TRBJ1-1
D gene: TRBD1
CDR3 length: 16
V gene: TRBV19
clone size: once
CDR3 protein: CASIGEAGGSNTEAFF
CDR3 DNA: TGTGCCAGTATAGGGGAAGCAGGGGGCTCGAACACTGAAGCTTTCTTT

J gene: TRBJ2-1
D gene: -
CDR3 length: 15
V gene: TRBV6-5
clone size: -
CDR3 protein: CASSYEIALYNEQFF
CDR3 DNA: TGTGCCAGCAGTTACGAGATAGCGCTGTACAATGAGCAGTTCTTC

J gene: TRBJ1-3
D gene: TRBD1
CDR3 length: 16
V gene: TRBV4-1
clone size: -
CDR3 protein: CASSQRTGNSGNTIYF
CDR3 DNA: TGCGCCAGCAGCCAACGGACAGGAAACTCTGGAAACACCATATATTTT

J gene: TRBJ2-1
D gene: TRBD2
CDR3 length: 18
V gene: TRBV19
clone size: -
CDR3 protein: CASSIGLAGGNGYNEQFF
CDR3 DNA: TGTGCCAGTAGTATCGGGCTAGCGGGGGGGAACGGCTACAATGAGCAGTTCTTC

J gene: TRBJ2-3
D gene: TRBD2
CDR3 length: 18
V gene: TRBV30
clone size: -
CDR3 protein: CAWSPYLPRAGGTDTQYF
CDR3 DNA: TGTGCCTGGAGTCCGTACCTCCCGCGAGCGGGGGGCACAGATACGCAGTATTTT

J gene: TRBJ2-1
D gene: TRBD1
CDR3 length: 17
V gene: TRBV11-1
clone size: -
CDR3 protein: CASSLALSGTGAQHQFF
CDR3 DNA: TGTGCCAGCAGCTTAGCACTTTCCGGGACAGGAGCCCAACACCAGTTCTTC

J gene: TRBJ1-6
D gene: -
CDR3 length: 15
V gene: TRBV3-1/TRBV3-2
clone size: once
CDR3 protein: CASSQRGPVGSPLHF
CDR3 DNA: TGTGCCAGCAGCCAAAGGGGCCCGGTGGGTTCACCCCTCCACTTT

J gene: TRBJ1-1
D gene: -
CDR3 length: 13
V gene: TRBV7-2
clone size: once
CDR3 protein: CASSVSRATEAFF
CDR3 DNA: TGTGCCAGCAGCGTGTCCAGGGCCACTGAAGCTTTCTTT

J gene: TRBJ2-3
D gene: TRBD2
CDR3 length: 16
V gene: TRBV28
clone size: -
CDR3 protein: CASSLGAAGGIDTQYF
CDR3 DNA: TGTGCCAGCAGTTTAGGCGCGGCGGGAGGAATAGATACGCAGTATTTT

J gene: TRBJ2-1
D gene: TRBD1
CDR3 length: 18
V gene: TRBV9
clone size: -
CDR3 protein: CASSPSRTGQGDYNEQFF
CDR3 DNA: TGTGCCAGCAGCCCATCCCGGACCGGACAGGGGGACTACAATGAGCAGTTCTTC

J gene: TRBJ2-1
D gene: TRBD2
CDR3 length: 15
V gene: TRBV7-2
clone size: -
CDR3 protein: CASSSTSGSNNEQFF
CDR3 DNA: TGTGCCAGCAGCTCGACTAGCGGGAGTAACAATGAGCAGTTCTTC

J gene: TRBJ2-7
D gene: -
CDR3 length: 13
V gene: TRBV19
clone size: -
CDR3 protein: CASSIVLVYEQYF
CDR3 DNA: TGTGCCAGTAGTATTGTACTAGTCTACGAGCAGTACTTC

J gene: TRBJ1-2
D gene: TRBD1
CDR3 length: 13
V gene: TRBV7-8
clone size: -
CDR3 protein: CACWSQGALGYTF
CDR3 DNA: TGTGCCTGCTGGTCCCAGGGGGCTTTAGGCTACACCTTC

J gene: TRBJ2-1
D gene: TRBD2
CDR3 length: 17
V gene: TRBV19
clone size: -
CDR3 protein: CASISGLAGAVRNEQFF
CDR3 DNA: TGTGCCAGTATCTCGGGACTAGCGGGAGCCGTTCGCAATGAGCAGTTCTTC

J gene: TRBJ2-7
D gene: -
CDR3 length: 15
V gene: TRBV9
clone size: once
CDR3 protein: CASSARGGATYEQYF
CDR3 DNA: TGTGCCAGCAGCGCCAGAGGGGGGGCGACCTACGAGCAGTACTTC

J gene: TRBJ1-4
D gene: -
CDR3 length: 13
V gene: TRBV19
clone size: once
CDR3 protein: CASTVSVNEKLFF
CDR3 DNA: TGTGCCAGTACCGTGAGCGTTAATGAAAAACTGTTTTTT

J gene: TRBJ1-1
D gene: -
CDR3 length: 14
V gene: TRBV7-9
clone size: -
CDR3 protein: CASSYLEAGTEAFF
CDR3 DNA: TGTGCCAGCAGCTACCTGGAAGCGGGCACTGAAGCTTTCTTT

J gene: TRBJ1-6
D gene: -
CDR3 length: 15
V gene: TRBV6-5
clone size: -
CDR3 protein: CASSPSGVNNSPLHF
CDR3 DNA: TGTGCCAGCAGCCCCTCCGGGGTCAATAATTCACCCCTCCACTTT

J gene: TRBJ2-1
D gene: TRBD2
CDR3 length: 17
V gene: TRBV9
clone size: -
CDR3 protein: CASSSSGGGGIYNEQFF
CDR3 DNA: TGTGCCAGCAGCTCCAGTGGGGGCGGGGGGATCTACAATGAGCAGTTCTTC

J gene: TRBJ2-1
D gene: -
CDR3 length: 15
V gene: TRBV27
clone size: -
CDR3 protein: CASSHPTGSYNEQFF
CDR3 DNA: TGTGCCAGCAGTCATCCGACAGGATCCTACAATGAGCAGTTCTTC

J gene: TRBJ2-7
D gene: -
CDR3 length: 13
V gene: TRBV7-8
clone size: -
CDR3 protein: CASSLARDSEQYF
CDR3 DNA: TGTGCCAGCAGCTTAGCACGGGACTCGGAGCAGTACTTC

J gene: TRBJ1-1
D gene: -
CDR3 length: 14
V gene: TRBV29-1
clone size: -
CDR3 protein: CSVDWVGAGTEAFF
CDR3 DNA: TGCAGCGTTGATTGGGTGGGAGCGGGGACTGAAGCTTTCTTT

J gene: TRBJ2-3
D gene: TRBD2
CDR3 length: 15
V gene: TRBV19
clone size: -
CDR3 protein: CASSQRAGETDTQYF
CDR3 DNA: TGTGCCAGTAGTCAAAGAGCGGGAGAAACAGATACGCAGTATTTT

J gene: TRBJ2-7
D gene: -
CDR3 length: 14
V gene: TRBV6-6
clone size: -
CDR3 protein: CASSPGTRTYEQYF
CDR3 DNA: TGTGCCAGCAGTCCGGGGACAAGGACCTACGAGCAGTACTTC

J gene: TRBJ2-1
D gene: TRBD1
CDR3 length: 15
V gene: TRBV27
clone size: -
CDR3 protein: CASSSRTGSSDEQFF
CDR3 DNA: TGTGCCAGCAGTTCCCGGACAGGATCGAGCGATGAGCAGTTCTTC

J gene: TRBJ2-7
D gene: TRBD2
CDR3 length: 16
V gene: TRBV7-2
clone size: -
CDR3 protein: CASSRRGGGSSYEQYF
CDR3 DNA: TGTGCCAGCAGCCGCCGGGGCGGGGGGAGCTCCTACGAGCAGTACTTC

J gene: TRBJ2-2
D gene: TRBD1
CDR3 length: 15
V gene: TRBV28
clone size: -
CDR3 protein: CASSSGTANTGELFF
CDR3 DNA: TGTGCCAGCAGCTCCGGGACAGCGAACACCGGGGAGCTGTTTTTT

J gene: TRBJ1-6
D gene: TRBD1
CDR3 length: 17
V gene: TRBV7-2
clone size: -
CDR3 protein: CASSLGPQGGFDSPLHF
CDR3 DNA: TGTGCCAGCAGCTTAGGTCCACAGGGGGGTTTCGATTCACCCCTCCACTTT

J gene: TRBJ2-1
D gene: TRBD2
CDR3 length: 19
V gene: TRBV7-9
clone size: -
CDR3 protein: CASSPPPTSGSPLGDEQFF
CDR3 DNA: TGTGCCAGCAGCCCCCCTCCGACTAGCGGGAGTCCTCTAGGGGATGAGCAGTTCTTC

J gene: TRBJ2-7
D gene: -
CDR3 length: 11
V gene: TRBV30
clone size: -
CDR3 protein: CAWSPGVEQYF
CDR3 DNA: TGTGCCTGGAGTCCCGGGGTCGAGCAGTACTTC

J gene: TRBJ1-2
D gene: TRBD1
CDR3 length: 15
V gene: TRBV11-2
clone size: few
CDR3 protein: CASSSSGGRIYGYTF
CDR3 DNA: TGTGCCAGCAGCTCGTCAGGGGGCAGGATCTATGGCTACACCTTC

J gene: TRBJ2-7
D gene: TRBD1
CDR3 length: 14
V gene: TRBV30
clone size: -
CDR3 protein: CAWSFGTGRQEQYF
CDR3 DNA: TGTGCCTGGAGTTTCGGGACAGGGAGACAGGAGCAGTACTTC

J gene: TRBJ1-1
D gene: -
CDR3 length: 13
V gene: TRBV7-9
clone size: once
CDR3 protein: CASSLGGLTEAFF
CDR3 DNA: TGTGCCAGCAGCTTAGGAGGGTTGACTGAAGCTTTCTTT